The T cell receptor beta chain described here comes from a study of T-cell reconstitution after alpha-beta-depleted transplantation in children. This clonotype came up many times. Construction of the TCRbeta library involved unique molecular identifiers. Each CDR3 protein gets one entry after TCRdb re-called the PCR reads with MiXCR. Of 100,000 or so distinct CDR3 sequences in the sample, 12% were seen once. Trimming took 7 bases from V and 3 from J, leaving 13 bases between them. Per germline, CDR1 SQVTM and CDR2 ANQGSEA. The CDR3 runs to 12 residues. The TCR comes from a human donor who donated a stem cell graft to a child with inherited bone marrow failure. The V gene is TRBV29-1, the J gene TRBJ2-7; possible D gene TRBD1, 6 bases. The starting material was PBMCs from the stem cell graft donor, obtained from the stem cell graft. Here the CDR3 DNA reads TGCAGCGCTAACCGGGACAACTACGAGCAGTACTTC. Residues: CSANRDNYEQYF.